The T cell receptor (beta chain) described here comes from a study of shared clonotypes between healthy human individuals. In the study overall: Donors consisted of a couple of women and a few men between 18 and 49. General observations from the study: Blood was the only sampled material, and tissue repertoires likely differ.

PBMC DNA, left unsorted, was sequenced on ten immunoSEQ deep assay plates. Sequenced by immunoSEQ multiplex PCR; TCRdb stores in-frame clones only, minus some. Of roughly 500,000 clones in the sample, 65% to 85% were seen once. Per germline, CDR1 SGHAT and CDR2 FQNNGV. J was trimmed by 4 bases and V by 4 bases; bases with no gene match: 6. The CDR3 consists of 15 residues. In the case of this clone: The antigen remains undetermined. A much larger clone sits a single nucleotide away, making a read error possible.

The genes are TRBV11-2 and TRBJ2-1, with 8 positions matching TRBD1. Sequencing was carried out using PBMCs. This TCR derives from a middle-aged woman in good health. Some clones in this sample may be carry-over from other donors' samples. Here the CDR3 DNA reads TGTGCCAGCAGCTCCGGGACAGGAGATTACAATGAGCAGTTCTTC. Protein product: CASSSGTGDYNEQFF. Full variable domain (missing parts from reference TRBV11-2 and TRBJ2-1): EAGVAQSPRYKIIEKRQSVAFWCNPISGHATLYWYQQILGQGPKLLIQFQNNGVVDDSQLPKDRFSAERLKGVDSTLKIQPAKLEDSAVYLCASSSGTGDYNEQFFGPGTRLTVL.